This TCR beta chain appears in the sequencing data of a study of T cells in Graves' hyperthyroidism and ophthalmopathy. Study-wide findings and caveats: For ophthalmopathy, model prediction preceded onset by a median around six months. Clonotypes that were expanded in thyroid above 0.001 mostly appeared in blood too.

Researchers defined stable Graves' hyperthyroidism as no ophthalmopathy progression within 18 months. Clinical symptoms, serum thyroxine and TRAb, thyroid ultrasound and orbital computed tomography were used for the diagnoses. RNA transcripts yielded amplified TCR beta CDR3 regions. The HTBI primer set served for first-round RT-PCR of the TCR CDR3. TCRdb used MiXCR to reprocess the multiplex PCR reads, holding one entry per CDR3 protein. The sample consists of around 500,000 distinct CDR3 sequences, approximately 15% of them appearing once. The sample holds many counts of this clonotype. As yet, its antigen is unknown. The CDR3 loop spans 15 amino acids. V was pared by 2 bases and J by 6 bases, with 13 bases between.

The sample comprised blood. The V call is TRBV12-3 or TRBV12-4, the J call TRBJ1-4; D perhaps matches TRBD1 (5 bases). The origin of this receptor is a woman aged 18-30 years with Graves' hyperthyroidism. CDR3 in amino acids: CASSLSGTVDEKLFF. The CDR3 DNA follows: TGTGCCAGCAGTTTATCGGGGACGGTAGATGAAAAACTGTTTTTT.